Listed below are T cell receptor beta chains from one sample, sequenced in a study of blood T cell repertoires in COVID-19. Sequencing used immunoSEQ multiplex PCR; TCRdb keeps in-frame clones, though not all of them. This sample has 250,000 or so clones; around nine tenths occur once, and the top ten carry 1.5% to 2%. The sequencing input was peripheral blood. The receptors originated from a man between 25 and 39 years old with active or convalescent COVID-19. Both conserved end residues are part of each CDR3. The order of the fields is V gene, CDR3 protein.

TRBV7-2	CASSQTDYPYNEQFF
TRBV30	CAWGQGWEKLFF
TRBV10-3	CAISEQGKIGYGYTF
TRBV7-9	CASSTFGGNGYTF
TRBV5-1	CASSLYSQETQYF
TRBV4-1	CASGQGDTYEQYF
TRBV30	CAWGKGRGTEAFF
TRBV6-1	CASSEGTGFGYTF
TRBV7-3	CASSPYGGTEAFF
TRBV3-1/TRBV3-2	CASSQEPRQVGTGELFF
TRBV7-9	CASSPSGAFSEQYF
TRBV6-6	CASSLTAMNTEAFF
TRBV6-5	CASLAGAGGGELFF
TRBV10-2	CASSMTSTGELFF
TRBV2	CAAGGQGALNEQFF
TRBV4-1	CASSLTGGTEAFF
TRBV19	CASSIGGETQYF
TRBV28	CASSLTAGVTEAFF
TRBV7-3	CASSLKYRHDQPQHF
TRBV7-6	CASSLAIAPSGGAVDTQYF
TRBV3-1/TRBV3-2	CASSRDGTGLYEQYF
TRBV25-1	CASSESLKENGYTF
TRBV19	CASGTSGGALDTQYF
TRBV9	CASSVAGSPLVTEAFF
TRBV14	CASSSLPLLVAGDGEQYF
TRBV14	CASSQDAGANEKLFF
TRBV27	CASSPGTGFSTDTQYF
TRBV5-1	CASIPEGSYEQYF
TRBV3-1/TRBV3-2	CASSQGQGSEKLFF
TRBV14	CASSQGGTEAFF
TRBV9	CASSATPPNTDTQYF
TRBV15	CATSRATSGGRADTQYF
TRBV19	CASNKIGDRTEAFF
TRBV27	CASSLSGAGNTEAFF
TRBV5-1	CASSPGTANTEAFF
TRBV10-3	CAISEDPQGRDTEAFF
TRBV4-1	CASSQTGDQSTDTQYF
TRBV2	CASSEAGVALYEQYF
TRBV5-1	CASSFRDSNTGELFF
TRBV5-4	CASSLGESSYGYTF
TRBV7-6	CASSLSGQGATLHF
TRBV7-6	CASSLARGIGEKLFF
TRBV7-8	CASSITRDKSGYTF
TRBV4-1	CASSQDFIIPAQRNTDTQYF
TRBV2	CASSAASGGSDTQYF
TRBV7-2	CASRTTGGTGEQYF